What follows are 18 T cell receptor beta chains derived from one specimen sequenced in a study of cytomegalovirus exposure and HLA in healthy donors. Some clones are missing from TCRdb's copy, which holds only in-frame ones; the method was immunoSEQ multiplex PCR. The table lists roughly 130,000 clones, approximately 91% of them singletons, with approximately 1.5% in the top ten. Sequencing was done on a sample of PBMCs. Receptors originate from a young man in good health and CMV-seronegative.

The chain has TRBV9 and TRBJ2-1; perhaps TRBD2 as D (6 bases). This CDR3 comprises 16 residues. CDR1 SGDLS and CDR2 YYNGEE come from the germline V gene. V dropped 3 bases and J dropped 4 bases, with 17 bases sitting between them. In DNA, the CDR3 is TGTGCCAGCAGCGCCCGGGTTGGTAGCGGATACAATGAGCAGTTCTTC. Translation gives CASSARVGSGYNEQFF.

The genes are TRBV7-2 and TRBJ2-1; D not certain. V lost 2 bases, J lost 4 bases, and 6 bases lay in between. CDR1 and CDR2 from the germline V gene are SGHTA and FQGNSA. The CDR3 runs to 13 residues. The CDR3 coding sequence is TGTGCCAGCAGCTTAACAGATTACAATGAGCAGTTCTTC. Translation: CASSLTDYNEQFF.

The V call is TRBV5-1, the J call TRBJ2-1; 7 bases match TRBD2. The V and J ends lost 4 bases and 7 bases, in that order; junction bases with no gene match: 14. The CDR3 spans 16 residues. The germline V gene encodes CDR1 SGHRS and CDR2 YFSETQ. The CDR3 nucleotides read TGCGCCAGCAGCCCCGCCGAAGCGGGAAAAGGAAATGAGCAGTTCTTC. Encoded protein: CASSPAEAGKGNEQFF.

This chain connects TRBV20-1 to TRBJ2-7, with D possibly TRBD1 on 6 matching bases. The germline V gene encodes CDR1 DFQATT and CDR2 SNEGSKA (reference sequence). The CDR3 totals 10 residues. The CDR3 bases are TGCAGCTTCCGAAGGGGGAAGCAGTACTTC. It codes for CSFRRGKQYF.

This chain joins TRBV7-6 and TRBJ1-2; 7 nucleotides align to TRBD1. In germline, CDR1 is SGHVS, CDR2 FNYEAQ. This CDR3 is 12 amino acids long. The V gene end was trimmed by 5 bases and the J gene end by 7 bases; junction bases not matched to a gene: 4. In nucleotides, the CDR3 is TGTGCCAGCAGCACCGGACAGGCTGGCTACACCTTC. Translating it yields CASSTGQAGYTF.

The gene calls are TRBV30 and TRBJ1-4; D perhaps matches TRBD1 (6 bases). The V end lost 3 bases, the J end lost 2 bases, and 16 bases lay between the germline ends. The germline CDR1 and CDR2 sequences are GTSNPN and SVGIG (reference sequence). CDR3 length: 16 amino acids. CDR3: CAWRDPNRATNEKLFF. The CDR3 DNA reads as TGTGCCTGGAGAGACCCCAACAGGGCTACTAATGAAAAACTGTTTTTT.

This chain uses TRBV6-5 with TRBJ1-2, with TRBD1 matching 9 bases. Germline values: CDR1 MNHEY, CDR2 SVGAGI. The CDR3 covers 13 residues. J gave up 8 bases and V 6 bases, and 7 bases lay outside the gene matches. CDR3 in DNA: TGTGCCAGCAGACCCGGGACAGGGTTCGGCTACACCTTC. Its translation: CASRPGTGFGYTF.

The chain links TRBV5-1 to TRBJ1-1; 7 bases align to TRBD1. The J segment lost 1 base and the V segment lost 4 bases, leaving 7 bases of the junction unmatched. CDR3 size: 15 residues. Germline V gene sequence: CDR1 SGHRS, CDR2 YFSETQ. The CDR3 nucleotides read TGCGCCAGCAGCGGCGTGAAGGGGGCGAACACTGAAGCTTTCTTT. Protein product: CASSGVKGANTEAFF. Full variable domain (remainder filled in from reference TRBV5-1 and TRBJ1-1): KAGVTQTPRYLIKTRGQQVTLSCSPISGHRSVSWYQQTPGQGLQFLFEYFSETQRNKGNFPGRFSGRQFSNSRSEMNVSTLELGDSALYLCASSGVKGANTEAFFGQGTRLTVV.

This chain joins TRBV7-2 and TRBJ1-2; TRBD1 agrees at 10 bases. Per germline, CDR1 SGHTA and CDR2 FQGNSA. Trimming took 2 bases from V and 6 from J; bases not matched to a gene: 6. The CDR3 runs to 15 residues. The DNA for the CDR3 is TGTGCCAGCAGCTTACTCCTCGGGACAGGGGATGGCTACACCTTC. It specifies CASSLLLGTGDGYTF.

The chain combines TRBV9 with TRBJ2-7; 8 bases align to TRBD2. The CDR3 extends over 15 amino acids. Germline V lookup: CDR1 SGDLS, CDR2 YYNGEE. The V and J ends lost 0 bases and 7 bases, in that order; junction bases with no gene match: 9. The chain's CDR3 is CASSVGGSGAGEQYF. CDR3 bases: TGTGCCAGCAGCGTAGGGGGTAGCGGGGCGGGTGAGCAGTACTTC.

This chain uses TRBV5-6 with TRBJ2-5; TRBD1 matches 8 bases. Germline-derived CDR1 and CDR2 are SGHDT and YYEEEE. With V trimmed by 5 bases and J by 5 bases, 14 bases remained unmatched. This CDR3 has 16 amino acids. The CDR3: CASRLWLTGARETQYF. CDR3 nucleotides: TGTGCCAGCAGGCTTTGGCTGACAGGGGCGCGGGAGACCCAGTACTTC. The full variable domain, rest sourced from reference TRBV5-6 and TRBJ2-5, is DAGVTQSPTHLIKTRGQQVTLRCSPKSGHDTVSWYQQALGQGPQFIFQYYEEEERQRGNFPDRFSGHQFPNYSSELNVNALLLGDSALYLCASRLWLTGARETQYFGPGTRLLVL.

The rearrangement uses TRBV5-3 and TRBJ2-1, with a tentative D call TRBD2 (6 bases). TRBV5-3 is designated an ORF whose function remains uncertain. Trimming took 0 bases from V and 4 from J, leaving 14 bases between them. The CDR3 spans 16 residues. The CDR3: CARSLAEGERYNEQFF. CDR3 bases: TGTGCCAGAAGCTTGGCGGAGGGAGAGCGGTACAATGAGCAGTTCTTC.

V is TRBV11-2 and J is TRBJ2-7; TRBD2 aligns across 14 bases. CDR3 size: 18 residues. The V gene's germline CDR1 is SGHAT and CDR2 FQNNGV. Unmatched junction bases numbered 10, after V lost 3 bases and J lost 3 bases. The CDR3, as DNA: TGTGCCAGCAGCTTTGAAGGGACTAGCGGGAGTATTAGCTACGAGCAGTACTTC. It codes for CASSFEGTSGSISYEQYF.

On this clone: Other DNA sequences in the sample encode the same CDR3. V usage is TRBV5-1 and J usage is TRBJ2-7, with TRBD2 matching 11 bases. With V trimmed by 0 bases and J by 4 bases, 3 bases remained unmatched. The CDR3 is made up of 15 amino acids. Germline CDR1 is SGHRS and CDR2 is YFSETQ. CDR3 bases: TGCGCCAGCAGCTTGGCCGGGACTAGCGGATACGAGCAGTACTTC. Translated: CASSLAGTSGYEQYF.

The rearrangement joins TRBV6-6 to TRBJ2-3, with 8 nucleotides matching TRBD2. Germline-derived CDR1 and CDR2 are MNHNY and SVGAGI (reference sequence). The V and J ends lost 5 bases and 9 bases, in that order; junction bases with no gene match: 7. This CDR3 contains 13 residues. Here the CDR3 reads CASSPIGGGTQYF. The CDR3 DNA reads TGTGCCAGCAGTCCTATCGGGGGGGGGACGCAGTATTTT.

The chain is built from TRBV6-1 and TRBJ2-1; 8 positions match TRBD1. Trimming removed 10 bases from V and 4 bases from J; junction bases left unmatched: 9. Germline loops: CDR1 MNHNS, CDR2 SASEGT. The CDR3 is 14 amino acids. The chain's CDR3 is CATTRGQEYNEQFF. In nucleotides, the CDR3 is TGTGCCACGACCCGGGGACAGGAGTACAATGAGCAGTTCTTC.

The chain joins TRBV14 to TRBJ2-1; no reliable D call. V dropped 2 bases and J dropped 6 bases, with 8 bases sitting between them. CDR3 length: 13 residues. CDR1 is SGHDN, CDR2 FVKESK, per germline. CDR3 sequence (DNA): TGTGCCAGCAGCCAAATTACTTTCAATGAGCAGTTCTTC. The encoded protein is CASSQITFNEQFF.

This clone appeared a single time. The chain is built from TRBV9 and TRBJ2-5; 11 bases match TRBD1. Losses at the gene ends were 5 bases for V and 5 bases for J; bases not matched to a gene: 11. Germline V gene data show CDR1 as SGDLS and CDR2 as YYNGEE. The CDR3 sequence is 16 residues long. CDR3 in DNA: TGTGCCAGCAGTGAATGGGGACAGGGGGGTTGGGAGACCCAGTACTTC. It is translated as CASSEWGQGGWETQYF.